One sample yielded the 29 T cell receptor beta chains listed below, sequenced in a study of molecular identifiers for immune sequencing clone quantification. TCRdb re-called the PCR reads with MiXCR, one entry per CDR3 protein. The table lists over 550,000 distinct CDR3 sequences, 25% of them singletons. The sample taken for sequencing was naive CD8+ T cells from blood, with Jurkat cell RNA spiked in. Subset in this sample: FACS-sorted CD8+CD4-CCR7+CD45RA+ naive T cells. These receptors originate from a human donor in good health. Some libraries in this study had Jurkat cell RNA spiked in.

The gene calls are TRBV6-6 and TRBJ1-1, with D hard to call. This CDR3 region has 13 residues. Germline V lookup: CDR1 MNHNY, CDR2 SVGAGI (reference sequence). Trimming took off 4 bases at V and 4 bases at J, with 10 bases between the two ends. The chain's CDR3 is CASSSNGRTEAFF. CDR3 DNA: TGTGCCAGCAGTTCCAACGGTCGCACTGAAGCTTTCTTT.

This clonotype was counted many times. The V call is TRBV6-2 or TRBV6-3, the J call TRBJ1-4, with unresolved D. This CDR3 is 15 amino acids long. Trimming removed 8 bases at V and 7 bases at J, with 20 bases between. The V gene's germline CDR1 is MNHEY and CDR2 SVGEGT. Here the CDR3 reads CASQTDGSSTEKLFF. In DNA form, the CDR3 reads TGTGCCAGCCAAACGGACGGCAGCTCGACTGAAAAACTGTTTTTT.

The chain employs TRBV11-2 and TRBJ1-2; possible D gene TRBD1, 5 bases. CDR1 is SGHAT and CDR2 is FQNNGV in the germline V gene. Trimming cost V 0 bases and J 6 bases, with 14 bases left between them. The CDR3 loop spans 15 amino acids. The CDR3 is CASSLDPRGRNGYTF. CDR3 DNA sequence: TGTGCCAGCAGCTTAGATCCACGGGGCCGGAATGGCTACACCTTC.

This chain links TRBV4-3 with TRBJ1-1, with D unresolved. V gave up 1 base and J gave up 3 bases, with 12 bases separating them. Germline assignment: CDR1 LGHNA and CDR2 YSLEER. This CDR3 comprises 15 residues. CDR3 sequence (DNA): TGCGCCAGCAGCCAAGCGTCGGAAAGGTACACTGAAGCTTTCTTT. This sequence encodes CASSQASERYTEAFF.

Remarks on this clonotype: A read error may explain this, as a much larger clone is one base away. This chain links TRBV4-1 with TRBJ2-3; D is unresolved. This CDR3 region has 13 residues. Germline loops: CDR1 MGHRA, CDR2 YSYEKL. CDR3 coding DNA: TGCGCCGGCAGCCAAGCTGGTAGTGATACGCAGTATTTT. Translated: CAGSQAGSDTQYF.

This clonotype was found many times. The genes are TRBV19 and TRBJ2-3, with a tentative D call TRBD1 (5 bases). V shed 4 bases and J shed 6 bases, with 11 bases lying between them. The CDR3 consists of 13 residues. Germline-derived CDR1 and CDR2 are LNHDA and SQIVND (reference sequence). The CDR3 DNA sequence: TGTGCCAGTAGTACCAGACAGAAGGATACGCAGTATTTT. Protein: CASSTRQKDTQYF.

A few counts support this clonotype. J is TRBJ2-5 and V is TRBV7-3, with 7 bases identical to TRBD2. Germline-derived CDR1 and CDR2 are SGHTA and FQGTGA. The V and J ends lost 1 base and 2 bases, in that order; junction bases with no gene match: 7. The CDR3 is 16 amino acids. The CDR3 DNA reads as TGTGCCAGCAGCTTAATAAGCGCTAGCGGACAAGAGACCCAGTACTTC. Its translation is CASSLISASGQETQYF.

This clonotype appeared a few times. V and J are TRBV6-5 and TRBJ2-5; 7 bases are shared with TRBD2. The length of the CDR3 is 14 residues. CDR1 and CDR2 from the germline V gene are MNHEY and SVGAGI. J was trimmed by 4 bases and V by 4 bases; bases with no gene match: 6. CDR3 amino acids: CASSSTTSRETQYF. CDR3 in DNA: TGTGCCAGCAGTTCCACGACTAGCAGAGAGACCCAGTACTTC.

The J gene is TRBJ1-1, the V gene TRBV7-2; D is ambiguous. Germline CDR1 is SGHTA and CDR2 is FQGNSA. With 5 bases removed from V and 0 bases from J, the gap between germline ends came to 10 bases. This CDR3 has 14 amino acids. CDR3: CASSRTAMNTEAFF. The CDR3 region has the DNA TGTGCCAGCAGCCGGACGGCGATGAACACTGAAGCTTTCTTT.

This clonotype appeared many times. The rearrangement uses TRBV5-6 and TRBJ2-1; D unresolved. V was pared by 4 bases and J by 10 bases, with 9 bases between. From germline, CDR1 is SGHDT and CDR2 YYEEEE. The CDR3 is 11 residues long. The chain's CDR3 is CASSIQGEQFF. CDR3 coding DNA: TGTGCCAGCAGCATACAAGGGGAGCAGTTCTTC.

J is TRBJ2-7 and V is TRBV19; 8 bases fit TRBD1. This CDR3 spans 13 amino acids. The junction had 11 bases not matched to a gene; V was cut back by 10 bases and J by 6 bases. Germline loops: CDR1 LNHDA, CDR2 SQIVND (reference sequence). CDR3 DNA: TGTGCCACCAGAGCCGGGACAGGAGGCGAGCAGTACTTC. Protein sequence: CATRAGTGGEQYF.

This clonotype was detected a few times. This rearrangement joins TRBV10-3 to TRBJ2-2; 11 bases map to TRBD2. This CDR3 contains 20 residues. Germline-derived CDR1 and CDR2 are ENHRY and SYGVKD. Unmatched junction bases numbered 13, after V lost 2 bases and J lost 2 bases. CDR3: CAISEPGLLAGVSNTGELFF. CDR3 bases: TGTGCCATCAGTGAGCCTGGGCTACTAGCGGGAGTTAGTAACACCGGGGAGCTGTTTTTT.

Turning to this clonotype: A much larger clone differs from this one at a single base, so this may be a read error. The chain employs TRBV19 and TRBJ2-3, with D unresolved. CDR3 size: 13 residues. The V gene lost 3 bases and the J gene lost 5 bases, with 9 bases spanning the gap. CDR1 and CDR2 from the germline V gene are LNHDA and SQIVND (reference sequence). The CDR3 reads CASSMVPEDTQYF. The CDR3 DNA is TGTGCCAGTAGTATGGTTCCGGAAGATACGCAGTATTTT.

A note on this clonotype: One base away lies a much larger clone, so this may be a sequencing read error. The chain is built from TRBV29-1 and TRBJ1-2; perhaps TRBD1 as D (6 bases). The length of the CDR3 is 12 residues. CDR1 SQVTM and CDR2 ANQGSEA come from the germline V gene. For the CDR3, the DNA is TGCAGTGCCAGGGAAGGGGGCTATGGCTACACCTTC. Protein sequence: CSAREGGYGYTF.

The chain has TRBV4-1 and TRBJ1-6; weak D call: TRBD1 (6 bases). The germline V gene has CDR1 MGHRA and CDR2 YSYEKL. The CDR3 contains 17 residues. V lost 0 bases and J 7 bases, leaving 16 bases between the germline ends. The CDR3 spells CASSQDPQGVGNSPLHF. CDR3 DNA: TGCGCCAGCAGCCAAGACCCACAGGGTGTTGGGAATTCACCCCTCCACTTT.

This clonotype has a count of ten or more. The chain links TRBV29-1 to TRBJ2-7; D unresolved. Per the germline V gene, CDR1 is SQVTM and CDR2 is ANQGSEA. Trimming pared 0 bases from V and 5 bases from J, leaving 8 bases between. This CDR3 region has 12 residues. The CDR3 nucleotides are TGCAGCGTTGAAGAAGTAAACGACGAGCAGTACTTC. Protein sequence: CSVEEVNDEQYF.

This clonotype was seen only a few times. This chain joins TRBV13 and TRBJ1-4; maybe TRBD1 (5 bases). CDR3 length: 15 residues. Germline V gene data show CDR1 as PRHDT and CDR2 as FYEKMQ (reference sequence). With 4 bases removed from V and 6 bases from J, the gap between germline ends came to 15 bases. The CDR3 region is CASSWNRGAYEKLFF. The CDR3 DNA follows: TGTGCCAGCAGCTGGAATCGCGGGGCGTATGAAAAACTGTTTTTT.

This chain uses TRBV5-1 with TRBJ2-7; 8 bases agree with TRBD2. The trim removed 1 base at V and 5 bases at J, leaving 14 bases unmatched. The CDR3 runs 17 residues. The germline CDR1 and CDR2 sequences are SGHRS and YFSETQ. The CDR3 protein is CASSLFPGGQEIHEQYF. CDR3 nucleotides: TGCGCCAGCAGCTTGTTTCCGGGGGGGCAAGAAATCCACGAGCAGTACTTC.

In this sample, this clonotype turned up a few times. The CDR3 DNA reads as TGCGCCAGCAGCCAAACTTGGAGTGACCAGCCCCAGCATTTT. This encodes CASSQTWSDQPQHF. This rearrangement joins TRBV4-1 to TRBJ1-5; D gene unclear. Germline CDR1 and CDR2: MGHRA and YSYEKL. CDR3 length equals 14 residues. V shed 2 bases and J shed 7 bases, with 12 bases lying between them.

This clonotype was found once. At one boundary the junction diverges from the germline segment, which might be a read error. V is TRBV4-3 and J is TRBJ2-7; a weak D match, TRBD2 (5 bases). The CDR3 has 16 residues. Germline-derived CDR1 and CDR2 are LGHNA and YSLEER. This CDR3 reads CASSQDVTGSSYEQCF. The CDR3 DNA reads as TGCGCCAGCAGCCAAGATGTAACGGGGAGCTCCTACGAGCAGTGCTTC.

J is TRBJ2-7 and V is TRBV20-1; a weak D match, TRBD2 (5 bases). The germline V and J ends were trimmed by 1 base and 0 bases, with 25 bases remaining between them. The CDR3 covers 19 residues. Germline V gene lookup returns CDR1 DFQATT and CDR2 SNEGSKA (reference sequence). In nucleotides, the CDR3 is TGCAGTGCTAGAGTTGGCCCGGGAAAAAATCGACCGAGCTCCTACGAGCAGTACTTC. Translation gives CSARVGPGKNRPSSYEQYF.

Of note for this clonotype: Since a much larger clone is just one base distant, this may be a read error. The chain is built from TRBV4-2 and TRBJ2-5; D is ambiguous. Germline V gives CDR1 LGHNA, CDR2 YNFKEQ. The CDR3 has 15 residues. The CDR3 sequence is CASSPPGGYGETQHF. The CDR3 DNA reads TGTGCCAGCAGCCCGCCGGGTGGGTACGGAGAGACCCAGCACTTC.

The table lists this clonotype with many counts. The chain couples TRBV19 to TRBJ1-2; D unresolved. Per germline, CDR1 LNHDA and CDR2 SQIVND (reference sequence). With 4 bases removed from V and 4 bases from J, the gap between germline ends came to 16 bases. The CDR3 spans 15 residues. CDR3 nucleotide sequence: TGTGCCAGTAGTACCATGTTGTACGGCAGCTATGGCTACACCTTC. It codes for CASSTMLYGSYGYTF.

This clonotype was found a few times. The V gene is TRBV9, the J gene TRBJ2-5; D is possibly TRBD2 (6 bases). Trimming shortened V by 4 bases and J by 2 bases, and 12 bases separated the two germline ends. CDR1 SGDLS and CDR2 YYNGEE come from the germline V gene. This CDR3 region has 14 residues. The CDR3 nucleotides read TGTGCCAGCAGCCACCGGGACTTTCAAGAGACCCAGTACTTC. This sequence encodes CASSHRDFQETQYF.

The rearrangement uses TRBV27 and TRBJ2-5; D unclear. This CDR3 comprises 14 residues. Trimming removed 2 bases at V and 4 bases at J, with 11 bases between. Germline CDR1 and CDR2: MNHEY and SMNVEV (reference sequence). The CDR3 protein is CASSLTEALETQYF. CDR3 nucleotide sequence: TGTGCCAGCAGTTTAACAGAGGCATTAGAGACCCAGTACTTC.

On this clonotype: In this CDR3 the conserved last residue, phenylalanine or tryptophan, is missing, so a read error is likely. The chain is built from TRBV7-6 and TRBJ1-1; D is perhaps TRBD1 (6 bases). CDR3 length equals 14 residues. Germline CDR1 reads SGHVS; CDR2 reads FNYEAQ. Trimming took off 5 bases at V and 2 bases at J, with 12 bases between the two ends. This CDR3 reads CASSVGGANTEAFY. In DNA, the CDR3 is TGTGCCAGCAGCGTCGGGGGGGCTAACACTGAAGCTTTCTAT.

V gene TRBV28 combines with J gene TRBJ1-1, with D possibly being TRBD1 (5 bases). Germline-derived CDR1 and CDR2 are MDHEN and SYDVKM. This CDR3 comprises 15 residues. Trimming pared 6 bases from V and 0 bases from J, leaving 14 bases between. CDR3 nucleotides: TGTGCCAGCAGGTCCACCAGAGGGGTGAACACTGAAGCTTTCTTT. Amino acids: CASRSTRGVNTEAFF.

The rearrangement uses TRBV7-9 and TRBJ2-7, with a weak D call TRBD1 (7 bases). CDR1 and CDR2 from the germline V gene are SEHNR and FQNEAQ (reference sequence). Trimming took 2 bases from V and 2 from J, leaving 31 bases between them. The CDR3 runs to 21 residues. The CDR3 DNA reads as TGTGCCAGCAGCTTATCTGCTCCTAGCCGGGGGCGGGACAGTATTACCTACGAGCAGTACTTC. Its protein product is CASSLSAPSRGRDSITYEQYF.

The CDR3 DNA reads as TGCGCCAGCAGTCAGCTGGGAGTATTAGGCTGGAGCTCCTATAATTCACCCCTCCACTTT. Its protein is CASSQLGVLGWSSYNSPLHF. The gene calls are TRBV23-1 and TRBJ1-6; D ambiguous. TRBV23-1 is treated as an ORF (open reading frame) with a function not yet certain. The germline V and J ends were trimmed by 3 bases and 0 bases, with 21 bases remaining between them. There are 20 residues in the CDR3.